Here is one T cell receptor (beta chain) with its context. Its antigen remains unidentified. At one end the junction does not follow the germline gene, possibly because of a read error. This specimen belongs to a study of molecular identifiers for immune sequencing clone quantification. Study at large: In replicates, RNA from approximately 20,000 or 100,000 naive CD8 cells was divided five ways and four parts were sequenced.

Broader study findings: Reports indicate spiked Jurkat TCR RNA from one cell could be found among about 1.1 million naive cells. Underestimated sizes of highly expanded clones could result from identical TCR molecules that share a barcode. Clones of above 20 RNA copies carried over 98% of effector molecules; in naive cells they carried under 1%.

Each CDR3 protein gets one entry after TCRdb re-called the PCR reads with MiXCR. This sample yields about 300,000 distinct CDR3 sequences, of which about a fifth are seen a single time; over 0.7% belongs to the top ten. Germline loops: CDR1 MNHEY, CDR2 SVGAGI. The CDR3 extends over 14 amino acids. The sequenced material came from naive CD8+ T cells from blood, with Jurkat cell RNA spiked in. Subset noted: FACS-sorted CD8+CD4-CCR7+CD45RA+ naive T cells. The receptor was isolated from a human donor in good health. Some libraries in this study had Jurkat cell RNA spiked in. The chain carries TRBV6-5 and TRBJ2-5; TRBD1 aligns across 7 bases. The CDR3 loop reads CANSYGTATEDQYF. In DNA, the CDR3 is TGTGCCAACAGTTATGGGACAGCTACCGAGGACCAGTACTTC.